A selection of T cell receptor beta chains follows, all from one sample in a study of metastatic and nonmetastatic thyroid tumors. TCRdb reassembled clones from the PCR reads with MiXCR. Among around 15,000 clones listed, 24% were seen once. The specimen sequenced was tumor tissue. All receptors derive from a male donor with papillary thyroid cancer or a benign thyroid nodule (not recorded which). Some clones in this sample may be carry-over from other donors' samples. The CDR3 runs from the conserved cysteine through the conserved F or W. Each record gives: D gene, clone size, J gene, CDR3 length, V gene, CDR3 protein, CDR3 DNA. A D gene is named only where the DNA matches it firmly. The size of a clone is reported for some rows only, either as once, few or many, or as a class for expanded clones.

TRBD2 medium-sized TRBJ2-3 13 TRBV12-3/TRBV12-4 CASTGGPSDTQYF TGTGCCAGCACGGGGGGGCCGTCAGATACGCAGTATTTT
TRBD1 once TRBJ1-2 15 TRBV5-1 CASSVRQGTNYGYTF TGCGCCAGCAGCGTAAGACAGGGGACTAACTATGGCTACACCTTC
TRBD2 - TRBJ2-7 17 TRBV5-1 CASSLGSGGSGTYEQYF TGCGCCAGCAGCTTGGGGTCGGGCGGGAGTGGGACTTACGAGCAGTACTTC
TRBD2 once TRBJ2-1 15 TRBV7-7 CASSQGLAGVIEQFF TGTGCTAGCAGCCAGGGACTAGCGGGAGTTATTGAGCAGTTCTTC
- many TRBJ2-1 13 TRBV11-3 CASSLTSANEQFF TGTGCCAGCAGCTTAACTAGTGCCAATGAGCAGTTCTTC
- once TRBJ2-5 17 TRBV14 CASSQGNTLSSIETQHF TGTGCCAGCAGTCAAGGGAATACGCTTTCCAGTATTGAGACCCAGCACTTC
- many TRBJ1-4 12 TRBV2 CARRGGAEKLFF TGTGCCAGGAGAGGGGGAGCTGAAAAACTGTTTTTT
TRBD2 many TRBJ2-5 13 TRBV2 CASSTSGGETQYF TGTGCCAGCAGTACCAGCGGGGGCGAGACCCAGTACTTC
- medium-sized TRBJ2-7 14 TRBV5-1 CASSASHLDIEQYF TGCGCCAGCAGCGCTTCCCATTTGGATATCGAGCAGTACTTC
- many TRBJ1-1 12 TRBV20-1 CSARGQTREAFF TGCAGTGCTAGAGGTCAGACGCGTGAAGCTTTCTTT
TRBD2 - TRBJ2-1 16 TRBV5-1 CASSLARGLAGYEQFF TGCGCCAGCAGCTTGGCAAGAGGACTAGCGGGTTATGAGCAGTTCTTC
TRBD2 - TRBJ2-2 15 TRBV20-1 CSAIKREGYTGELFF TGCAGTGCTATAAAGCGGGAGGGTTACACCGGGGAGCTGTTTTTT
- - TRBJ1-5 15 TRBV28 CASSDTGQNYQPQHF TGTGCCAGCAGTGACACAGGACAGAACTATCAGCCCCAGCATTTT
- large TRBJ2-7 14 TRBV6-1 CASIRKQDYYEQYF TGTGCCAGCATTAGGAAACAGGACTACTACGAGCAGTACTTC
TRBD2 - TRBJ2-5 17 TRBV9 CASSVGIVGGRTETQCF TGTGCCAGCAGCGTAGGGATAGTGGGAGGGCGGACGGAGACCCAGTGCTTC
- many TRBJ1-2 14 TRBV2 CASRKGTSNYGYTF TGTGCCAGCAGGAAGGGGACGTCGAACTATGGCTACACCTTC
TRBD1 - TRBJ1-6 15 TRBV6-1 CASSAGTGGNSPLHF TGTGCCAGCAGTGCTGGGACAGGGGGCAATTCACCCCTCCACTTT
TRBD2 large TRBJ2-1 15 TRBV9 CASSSPGLGIREQFF TGTGCCAGCAGCTCACCGGGACTAGGTATCCGTGAGCAGTTCTTC
- - TRBJ1-2 13 TRBV6-1 CASRPGPNYGYTF TGTGCCAGTAGACCGGGACCTAACTATGGCTACACCTTC